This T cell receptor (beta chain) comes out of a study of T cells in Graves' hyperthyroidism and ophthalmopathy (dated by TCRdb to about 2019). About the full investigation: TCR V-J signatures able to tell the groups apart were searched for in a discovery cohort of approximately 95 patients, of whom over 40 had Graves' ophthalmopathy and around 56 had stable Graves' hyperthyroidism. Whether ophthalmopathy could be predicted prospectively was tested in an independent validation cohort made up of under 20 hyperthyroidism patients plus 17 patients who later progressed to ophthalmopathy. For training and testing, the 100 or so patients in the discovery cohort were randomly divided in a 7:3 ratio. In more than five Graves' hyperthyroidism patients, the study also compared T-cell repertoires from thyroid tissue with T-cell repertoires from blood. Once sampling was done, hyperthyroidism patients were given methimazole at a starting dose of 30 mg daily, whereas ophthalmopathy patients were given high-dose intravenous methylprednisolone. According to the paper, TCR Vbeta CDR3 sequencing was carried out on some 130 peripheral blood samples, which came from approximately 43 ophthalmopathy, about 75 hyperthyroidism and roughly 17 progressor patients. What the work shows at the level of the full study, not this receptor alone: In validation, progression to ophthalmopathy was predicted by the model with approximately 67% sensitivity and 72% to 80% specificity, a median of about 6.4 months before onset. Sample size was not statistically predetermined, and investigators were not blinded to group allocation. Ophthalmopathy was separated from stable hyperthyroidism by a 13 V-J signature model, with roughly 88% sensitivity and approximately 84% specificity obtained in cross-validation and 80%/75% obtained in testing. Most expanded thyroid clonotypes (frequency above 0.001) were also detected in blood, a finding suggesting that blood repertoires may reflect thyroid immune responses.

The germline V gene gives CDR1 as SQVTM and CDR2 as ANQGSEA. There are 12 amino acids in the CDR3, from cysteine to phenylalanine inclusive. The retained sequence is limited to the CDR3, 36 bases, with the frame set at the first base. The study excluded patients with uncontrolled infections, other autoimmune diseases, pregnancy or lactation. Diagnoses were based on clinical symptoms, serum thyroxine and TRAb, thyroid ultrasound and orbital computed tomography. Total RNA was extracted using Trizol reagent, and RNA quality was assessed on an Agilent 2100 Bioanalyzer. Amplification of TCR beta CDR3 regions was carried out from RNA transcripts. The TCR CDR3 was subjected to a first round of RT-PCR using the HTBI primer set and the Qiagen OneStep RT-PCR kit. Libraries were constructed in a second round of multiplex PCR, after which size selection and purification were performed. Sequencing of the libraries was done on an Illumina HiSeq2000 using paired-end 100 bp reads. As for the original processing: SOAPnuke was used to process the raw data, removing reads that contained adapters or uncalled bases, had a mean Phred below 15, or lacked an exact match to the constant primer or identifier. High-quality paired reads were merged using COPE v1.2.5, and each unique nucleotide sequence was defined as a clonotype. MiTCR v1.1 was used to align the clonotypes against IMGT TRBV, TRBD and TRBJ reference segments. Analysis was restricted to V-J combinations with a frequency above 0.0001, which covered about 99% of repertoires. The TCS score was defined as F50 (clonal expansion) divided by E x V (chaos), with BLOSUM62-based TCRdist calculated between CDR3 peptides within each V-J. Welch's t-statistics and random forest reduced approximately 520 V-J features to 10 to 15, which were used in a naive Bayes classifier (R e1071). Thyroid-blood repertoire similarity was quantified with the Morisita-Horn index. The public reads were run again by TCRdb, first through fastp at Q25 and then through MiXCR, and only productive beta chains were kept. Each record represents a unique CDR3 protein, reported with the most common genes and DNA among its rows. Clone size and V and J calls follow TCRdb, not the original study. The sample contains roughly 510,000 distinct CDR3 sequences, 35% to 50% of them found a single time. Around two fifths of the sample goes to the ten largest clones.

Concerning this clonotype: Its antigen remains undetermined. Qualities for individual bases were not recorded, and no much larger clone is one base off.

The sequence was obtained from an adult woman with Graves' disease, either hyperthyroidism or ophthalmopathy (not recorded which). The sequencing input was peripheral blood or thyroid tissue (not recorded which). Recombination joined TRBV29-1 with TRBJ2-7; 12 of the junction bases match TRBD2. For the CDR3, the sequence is CSARGLAGEQYF. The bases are TGCAGTGCTAGAGGACTAGCGGGAGAGCAGTACTTC.